This TCR beta chain was documented in a study of blood T cell repertoires in COVID-19. Study context: Sites in the United States, Italy and Spain provided acute and convalescent COVID-19 samples. PBMCs, B-cell-depleted T cells, or T cells were the source of the cDNA or gDNA that made up the material.

Original handling: By means of reference gene primer amplification, nucleated cell counts were estimated. Data came from immunoSEQ multiplex PCR; TCRdb stores just in-frame clones and leaves some out. That table furnishes V, J and clone size, whereas the DNA furnished D and trimming. The sample yields fewer than 15,000 clones, 80% to 85% seen once. Germline V gene data show CDR1 as SEHNR and CDR2 as FQNEAQ (reference sequence). V gave up 4 bases and J gave up 3 bases, with 17 bases separating them. CDR3 length equals 16 residues. This TCR came from a man aged 45-60 years with active COVID-19. Sample: peripheral blood. The chain carries TRBV7-9 and TRBJ2-3; D not certain. CDR3 DNA sequence: TGTGCCAGCAGCTCTCGGCCTGACTTTGGTACAGATACGCAGTATTTT. This sequence encodes CASSSRPDFGTDTQYF.